This TCR beta chain was observed in a study of T cell changes during pregnancy in multiple sclerosis. Produced via immunoSEQ multiplex PCR; TCRdb's table is partial and in-frame only. The sample includes about 85,000 clones, just over 90% seen only once; the top ten take roughly 2.5%. The ends lost 3 bases at V and 7 bases at J; junction bases unmatched: 5. The CDR3 runs 15 residues. From germline, CDR1 is MGHRA and CDR2 YSYEKL. The sequence was collected from a female donor with multiple sclerosis, enrolled in a pregnancy study. V and J are TRBV4-1 and TRBJ2-1, with 11 bases that match TRBD2. Sequences were derived from peripheral blood, sampled in the first trimester of pregnancy. The CDR3 bases are TGCGCCAGCAGCCATTGGGGACTAGCGGTAAATGAGCAGTTCTTC. This sequence encodes CASSHWGLAVNEQFF.